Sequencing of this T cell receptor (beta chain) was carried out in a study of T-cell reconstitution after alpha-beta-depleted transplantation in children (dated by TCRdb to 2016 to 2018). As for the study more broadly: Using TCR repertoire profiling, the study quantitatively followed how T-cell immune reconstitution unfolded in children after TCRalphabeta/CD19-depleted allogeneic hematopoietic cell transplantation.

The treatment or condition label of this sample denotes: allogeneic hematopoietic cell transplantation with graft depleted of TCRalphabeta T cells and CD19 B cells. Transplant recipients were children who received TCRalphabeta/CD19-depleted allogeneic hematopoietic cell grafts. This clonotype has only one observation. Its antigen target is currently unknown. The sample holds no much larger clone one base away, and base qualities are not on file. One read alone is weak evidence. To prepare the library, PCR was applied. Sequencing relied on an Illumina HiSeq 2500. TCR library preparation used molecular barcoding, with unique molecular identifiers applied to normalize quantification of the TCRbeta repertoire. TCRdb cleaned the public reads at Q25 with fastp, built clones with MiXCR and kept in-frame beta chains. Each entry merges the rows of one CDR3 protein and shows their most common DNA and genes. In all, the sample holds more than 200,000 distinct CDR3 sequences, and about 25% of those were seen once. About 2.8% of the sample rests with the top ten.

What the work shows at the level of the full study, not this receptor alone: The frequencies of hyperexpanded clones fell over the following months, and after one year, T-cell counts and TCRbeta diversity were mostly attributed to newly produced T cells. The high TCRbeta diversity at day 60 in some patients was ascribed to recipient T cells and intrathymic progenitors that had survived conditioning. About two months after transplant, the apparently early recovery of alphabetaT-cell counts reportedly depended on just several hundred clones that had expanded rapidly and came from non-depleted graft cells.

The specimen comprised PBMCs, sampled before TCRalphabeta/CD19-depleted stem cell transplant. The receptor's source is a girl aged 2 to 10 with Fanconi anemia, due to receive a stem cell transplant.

The nucleotide sequence reads as follows: TGTGCCAGCAGTTACCGGGACGGCAGCGACAATGAGCAGTTCTTC. The encoded protein is CASSYRDGSDNEQFF. The V gene is TRBV6-2 or TRBV6-3 and the J gene is TRBJ2-1, with the D call perhaps TRBD1 or TRBD2, each one matching 5 bases. V sheds 2 bases and J sheds 5 bases, leaving 13 bases between their ends. The germline V gene supplies CDR1 MNHEY and CDR2 SVGEGT. Reading from cysteine to phenylalanine, the CDR3 counts 15 amino acids. Only CDR3 DNA is held: 45 bases, read in frame from base 1.